This TCR beta chain stems from a study of blood T cells in healthy people across ages. The use of a sample-barcoded 5' primer and a J-beta primer mix characterized a second PCR of about 6 to 12 cycles. Sequencing recovered at least 3 million CDR3-containing paired-end reads from each sample. TCRdb reanalysed the 5' RACE reads using MiXCR and keeps one entry per CDR3 protein. Among about 720,000 distinct CDR3 sequences listed, around a quarter were seen once. Germline loops: CDR1 SEHNR, CDR2 FQNEAQ (reference sequence). The CDR3 runs 14 residues. V shed 5 bases and J shed 6 bases, with 16 bases lying between them. This same sample was also taken into another study, of T cells of mothers and their children.

Specimen: blood. This receptor was obtained from a boy aged 10-17 years in good health. This sequence joins TRBV7-9 and TRBJ1-2; unclear D gene. CDR3 residues: CASSRWEGSHGYTF. The CDR3 nucleotides are TGTGCCAGCAGCAGGTGGGAGGGTAGCCATGGCTACACCTTC.